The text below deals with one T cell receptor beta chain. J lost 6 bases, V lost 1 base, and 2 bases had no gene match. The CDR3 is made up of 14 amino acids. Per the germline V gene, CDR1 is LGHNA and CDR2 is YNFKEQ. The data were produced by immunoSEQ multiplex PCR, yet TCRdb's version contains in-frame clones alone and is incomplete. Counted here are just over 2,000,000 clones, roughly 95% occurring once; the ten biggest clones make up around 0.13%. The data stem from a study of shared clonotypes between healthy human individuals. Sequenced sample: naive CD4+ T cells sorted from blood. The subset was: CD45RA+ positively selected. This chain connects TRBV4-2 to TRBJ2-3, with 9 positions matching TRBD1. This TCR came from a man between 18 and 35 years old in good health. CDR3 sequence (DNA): TGTGCCAGCAGCCAAGCTGGACAGGGGGATACGCAGTATTTT. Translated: CASSQAGQGDTQYF.